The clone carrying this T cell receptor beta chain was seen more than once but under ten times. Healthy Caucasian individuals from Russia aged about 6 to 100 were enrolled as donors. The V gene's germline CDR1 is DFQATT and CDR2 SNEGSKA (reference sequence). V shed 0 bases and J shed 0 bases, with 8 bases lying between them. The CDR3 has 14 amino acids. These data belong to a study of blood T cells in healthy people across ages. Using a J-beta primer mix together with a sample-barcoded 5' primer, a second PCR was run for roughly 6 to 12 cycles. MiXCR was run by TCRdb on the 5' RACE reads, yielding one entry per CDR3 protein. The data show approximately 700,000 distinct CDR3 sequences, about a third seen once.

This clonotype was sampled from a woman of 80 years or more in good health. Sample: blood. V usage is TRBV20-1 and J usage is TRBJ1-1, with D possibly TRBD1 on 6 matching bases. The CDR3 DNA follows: TGCAGTGCTAGAGACCGGGACATGAACACTGAAGCTTTCTTT. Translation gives CSARDRDMNTEAFF.